Detailed here is one T cell receptor beta chain. The sample comes from a study of PD-1 blockade in mismatch repair-deficient tumors. Generated by immunoSEQ multiplex PCR, the TCRdb table keeps only in-frame clones and is missing some. The data contain about 17,000 clones, 75% to 90% of them singletons. All patients were mismatch repair deficient, assessed by either PCR or immunohistochemistry. The origin of this receptor is an adult with mismatch repair-deficient cancer. This specimen was PBMCs, taken less than 25 weeks after starting pembrolizumab.

The CDR3 spells CASSDGGDRGLSGNTIYF. CDR3 nucleotides: TGCGCCAGCAGCGATGGAGGGGACAGGGGTCTCTCTGGAAACACCATATATTTT. The rearrangement joins TRBV5-1 to TRBJ1-3, with 10 bases matching TRBD1. J gave up 0 bases and V 4 bases, and 10 bases lay outside the gene matches. The CDR3 spans 18 residues. The germline V gene encodes CDR1 SGHRS and CDR2 YFSETQ.